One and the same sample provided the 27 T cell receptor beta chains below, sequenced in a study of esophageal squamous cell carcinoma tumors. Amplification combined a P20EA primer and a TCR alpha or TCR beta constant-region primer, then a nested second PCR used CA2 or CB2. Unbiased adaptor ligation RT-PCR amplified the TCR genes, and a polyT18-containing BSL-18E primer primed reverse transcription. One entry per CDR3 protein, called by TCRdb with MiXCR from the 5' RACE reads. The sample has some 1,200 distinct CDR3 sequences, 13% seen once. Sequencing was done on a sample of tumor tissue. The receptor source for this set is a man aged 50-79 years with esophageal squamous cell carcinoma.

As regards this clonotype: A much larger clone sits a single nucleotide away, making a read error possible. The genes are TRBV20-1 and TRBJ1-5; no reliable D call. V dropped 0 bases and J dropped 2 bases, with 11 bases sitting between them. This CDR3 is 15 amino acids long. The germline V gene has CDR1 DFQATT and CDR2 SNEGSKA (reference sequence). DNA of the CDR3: TGCAGTGCTAGAGATCAAGCAAGGGGCAATCAGCCCCAGCATTTT. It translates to CSARDQARGNQPQHF.

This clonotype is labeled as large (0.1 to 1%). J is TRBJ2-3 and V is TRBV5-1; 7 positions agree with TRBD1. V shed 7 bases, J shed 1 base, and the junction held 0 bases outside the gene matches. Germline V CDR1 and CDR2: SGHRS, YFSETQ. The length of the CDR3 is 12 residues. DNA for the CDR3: TGCGCCAGCGGACAGGGCACAGATACGCAGTATTTT. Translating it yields CASGQGTDTQYF.

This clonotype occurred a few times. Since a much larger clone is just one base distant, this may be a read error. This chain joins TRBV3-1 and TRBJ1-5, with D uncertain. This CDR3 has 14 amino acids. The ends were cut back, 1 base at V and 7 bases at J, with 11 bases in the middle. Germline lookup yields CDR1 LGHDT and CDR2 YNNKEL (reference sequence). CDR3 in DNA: TGTGCCAGCAGCCAAGCAAGATCTGCGCAGCCCCAGCATTTT. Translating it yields CASSQARSAQPQHF.

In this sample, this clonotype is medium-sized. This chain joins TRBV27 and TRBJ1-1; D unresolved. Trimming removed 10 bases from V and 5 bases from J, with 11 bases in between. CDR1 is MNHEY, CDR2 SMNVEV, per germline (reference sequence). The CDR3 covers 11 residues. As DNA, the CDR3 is TGTGCCACCCCCCGGGAGACTGAAGCTTTCTTT. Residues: CATPRETEAFF.

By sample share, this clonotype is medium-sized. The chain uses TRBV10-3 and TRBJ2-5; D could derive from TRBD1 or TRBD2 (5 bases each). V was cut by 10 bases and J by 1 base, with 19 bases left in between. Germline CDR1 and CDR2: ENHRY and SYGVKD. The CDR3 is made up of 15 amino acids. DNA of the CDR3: TGTGCCACCTCTACTCACACGGGGCCCCAAGAGACCCAGTACTTC. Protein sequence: CATSTHTGPQETQYF.

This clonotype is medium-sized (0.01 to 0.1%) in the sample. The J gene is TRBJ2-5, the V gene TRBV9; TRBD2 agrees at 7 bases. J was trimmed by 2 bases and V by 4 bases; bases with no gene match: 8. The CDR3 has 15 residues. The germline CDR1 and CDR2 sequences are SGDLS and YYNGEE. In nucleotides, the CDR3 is TGTGCCAGCAGCCCCGGGGCGGGAGAACAAGAGACCCAGTACTTC. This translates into CASSPGAGEQETQYF.

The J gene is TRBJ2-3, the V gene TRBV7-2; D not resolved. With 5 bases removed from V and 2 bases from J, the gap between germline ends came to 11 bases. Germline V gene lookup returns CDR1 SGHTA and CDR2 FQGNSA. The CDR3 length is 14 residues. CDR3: CASSGWVSTDTQYF. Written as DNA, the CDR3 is TGTGCCAGCAGCGGTTGGGTTTCCACAGATACGCAGTATTTT. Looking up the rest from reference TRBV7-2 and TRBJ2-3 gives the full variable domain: GAGVSQSPSNKVTEKGKDVELRCDPISGHTALYWYRQSLGQGLEFLIYFQGNSAPDKSGLPSDRFSAERTGGSVSTLTIQRTQQEDSAVYLCASSGWVSTDTQYFGPGTRLTVL.

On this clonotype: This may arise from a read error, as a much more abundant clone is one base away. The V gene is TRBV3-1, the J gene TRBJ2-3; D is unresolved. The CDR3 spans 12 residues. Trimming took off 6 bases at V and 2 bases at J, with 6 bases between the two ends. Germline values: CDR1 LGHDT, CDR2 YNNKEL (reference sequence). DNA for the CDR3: TGTGCCAGCAGGAGCCCCACAGATACGCAGTATTTT. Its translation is CASRSPTDTQYF.

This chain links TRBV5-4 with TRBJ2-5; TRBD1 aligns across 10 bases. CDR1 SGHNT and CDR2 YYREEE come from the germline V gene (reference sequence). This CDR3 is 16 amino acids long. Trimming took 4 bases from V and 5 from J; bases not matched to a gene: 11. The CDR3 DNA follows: TGTGCCAGCAGCGGTCGACAGGGGGCTACATCGGAGACCCAGTACTTC. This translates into CASSGRQGATSETQYF.

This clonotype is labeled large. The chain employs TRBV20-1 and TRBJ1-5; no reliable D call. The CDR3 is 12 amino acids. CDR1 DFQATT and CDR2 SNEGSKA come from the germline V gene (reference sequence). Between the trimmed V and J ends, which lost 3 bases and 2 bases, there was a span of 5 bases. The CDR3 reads CSARGGNQPQHF. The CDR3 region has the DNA TGCAGTGCTAGGGGTGGCAATCAGCCCCAGCATTTT.

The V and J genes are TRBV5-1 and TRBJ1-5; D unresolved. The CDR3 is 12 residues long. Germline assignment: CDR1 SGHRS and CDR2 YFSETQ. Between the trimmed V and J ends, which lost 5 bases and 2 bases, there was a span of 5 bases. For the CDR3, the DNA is TGCGCCAGCAGGGAAGGCAATCAGCCCCAGCATTTT. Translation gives CASREGNQPQHF.

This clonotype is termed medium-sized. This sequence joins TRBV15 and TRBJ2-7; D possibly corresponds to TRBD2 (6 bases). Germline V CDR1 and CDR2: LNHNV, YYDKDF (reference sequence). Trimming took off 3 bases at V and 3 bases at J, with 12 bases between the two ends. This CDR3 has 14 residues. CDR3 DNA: TGTGCCACCAGCAGGAAAGATAGCGGCTACGAGCAGTACTTC. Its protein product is CATSRKDSGYEQYF.

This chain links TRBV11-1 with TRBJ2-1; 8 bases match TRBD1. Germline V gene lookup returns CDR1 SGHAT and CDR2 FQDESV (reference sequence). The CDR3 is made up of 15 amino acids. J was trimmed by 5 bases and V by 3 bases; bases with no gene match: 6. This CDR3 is CASSLEGQADNEQFF. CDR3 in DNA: TGTGCCAGCAGCTTGGAGGGACAGGCCGACAATGAGCAGTTCTTC.

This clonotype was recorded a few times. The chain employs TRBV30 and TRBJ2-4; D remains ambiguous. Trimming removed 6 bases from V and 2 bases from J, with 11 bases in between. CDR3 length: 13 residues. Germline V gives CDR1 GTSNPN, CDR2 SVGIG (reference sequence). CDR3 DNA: TGTGCCTGTAATGTAGATACCAAAAACATTCAGTACTTC. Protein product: CACNVDTKNIQYF.

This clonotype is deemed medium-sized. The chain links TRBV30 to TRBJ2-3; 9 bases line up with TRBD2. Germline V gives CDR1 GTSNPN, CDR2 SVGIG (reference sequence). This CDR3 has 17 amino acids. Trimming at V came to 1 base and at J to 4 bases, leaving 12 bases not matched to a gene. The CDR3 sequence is CAWSDGGVAGVADTQYF. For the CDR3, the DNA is TGTGCCTGGAGTGATGGGGGGGTAGCGGGAGTAGCAGATACGCAGTATTTT.

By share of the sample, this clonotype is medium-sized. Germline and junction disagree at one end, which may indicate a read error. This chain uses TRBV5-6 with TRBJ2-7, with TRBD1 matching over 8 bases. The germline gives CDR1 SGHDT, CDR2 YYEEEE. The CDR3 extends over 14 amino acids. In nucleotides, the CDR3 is TGTGCCAGCAGTTTGGGGGACAGGCACTACGAGCAGTACTTC. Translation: CASSLGDRHYEQYF. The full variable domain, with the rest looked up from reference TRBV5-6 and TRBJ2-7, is DAGVTQSPTHLIKTRGQQVTLRCSPKSGHDTVSWYQQALGQGPQFIFQYYEEEERQRGNFPDRFSGHQFPNYSSELNVNALLLGDSALYLCASSLGDRHYEQYFGPGTRLTVT.

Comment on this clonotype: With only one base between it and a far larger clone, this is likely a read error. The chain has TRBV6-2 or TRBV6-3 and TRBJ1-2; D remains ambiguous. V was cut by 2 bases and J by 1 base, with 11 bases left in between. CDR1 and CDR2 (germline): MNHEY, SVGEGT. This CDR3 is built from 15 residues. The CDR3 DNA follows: TGTGCCAGCAGTTACCTCCAGGCCGTTAACTATGGCTACACCTTC. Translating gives CASSYLQAVNYGYTF.

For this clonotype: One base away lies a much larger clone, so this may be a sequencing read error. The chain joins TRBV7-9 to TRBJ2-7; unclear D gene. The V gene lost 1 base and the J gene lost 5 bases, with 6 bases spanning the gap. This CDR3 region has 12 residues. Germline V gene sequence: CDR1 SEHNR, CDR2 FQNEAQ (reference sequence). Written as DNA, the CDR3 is TGTGCCAGCAGCTTAGTGTGGGACGAGCAGTACTTC. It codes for CASSLVWDEQYF.

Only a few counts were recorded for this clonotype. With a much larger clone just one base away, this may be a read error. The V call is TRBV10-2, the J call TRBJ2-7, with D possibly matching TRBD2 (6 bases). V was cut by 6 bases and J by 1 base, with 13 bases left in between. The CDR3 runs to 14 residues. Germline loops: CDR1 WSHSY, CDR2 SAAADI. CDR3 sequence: CASRLASPSYEQYF. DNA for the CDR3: TGCGCCAGCAGGCTAGCGAGTCCTTCCTACGAGCAGTACTTC.

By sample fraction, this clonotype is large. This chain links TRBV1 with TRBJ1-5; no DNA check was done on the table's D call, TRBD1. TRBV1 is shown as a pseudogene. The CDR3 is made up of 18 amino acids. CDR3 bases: TGCACCAGCAGCTACCTAACCGGGACAGGGGTCAGGAGTCAGCCCCAGCATTTT. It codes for CTSSYLTGTGVRSQPQHF.

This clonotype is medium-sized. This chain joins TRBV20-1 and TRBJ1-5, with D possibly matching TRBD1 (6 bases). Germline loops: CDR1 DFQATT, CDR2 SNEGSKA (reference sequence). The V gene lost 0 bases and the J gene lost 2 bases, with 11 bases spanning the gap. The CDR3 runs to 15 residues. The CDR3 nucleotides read TGCAGTGCTAGAGATCAAGCAGGGGGCAATCAGCCCCAGCATTTT. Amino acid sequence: CSARDQAGGNQPQHF.

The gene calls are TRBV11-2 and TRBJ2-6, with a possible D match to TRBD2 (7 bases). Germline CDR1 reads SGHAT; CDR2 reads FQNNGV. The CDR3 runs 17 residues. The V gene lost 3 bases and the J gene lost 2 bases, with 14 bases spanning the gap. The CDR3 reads CASSFGGPGAGANVLTF. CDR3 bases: TGTGCCAGCAGCTTCGGGGGGCCCGGCGCTGGGGCCAACGTCCTGACTTTC.

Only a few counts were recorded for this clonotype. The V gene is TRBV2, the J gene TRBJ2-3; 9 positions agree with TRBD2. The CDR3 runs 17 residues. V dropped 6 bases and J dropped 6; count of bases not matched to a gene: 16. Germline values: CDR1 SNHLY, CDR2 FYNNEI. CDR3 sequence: CASRPLGTSRRDDTQYF. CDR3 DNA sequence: TGTGCCAGCAGACCCCTCGGGACTAGCAGGAGAGACGATACGCAGTATTTT.

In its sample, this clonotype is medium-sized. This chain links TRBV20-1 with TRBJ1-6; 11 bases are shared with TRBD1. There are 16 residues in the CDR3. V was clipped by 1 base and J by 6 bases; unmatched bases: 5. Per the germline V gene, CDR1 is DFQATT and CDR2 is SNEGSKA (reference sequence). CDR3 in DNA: TGCAGTGCTAGAGGGGGACAGGGGGTACGTAATTCACCCCTCCACTTT. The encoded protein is CSARGGQGVRNSPLHF.

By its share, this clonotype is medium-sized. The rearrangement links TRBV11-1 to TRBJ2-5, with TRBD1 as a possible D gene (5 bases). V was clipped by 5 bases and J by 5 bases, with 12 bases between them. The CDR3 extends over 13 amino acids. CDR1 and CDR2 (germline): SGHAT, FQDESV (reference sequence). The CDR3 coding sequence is TGTGCCAGCAGCAAACAACCAGGGGAGACCCAGTACTTC. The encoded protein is CASSKQPGETQYF.

The CDR3 sequence is CASSPRVPGELFF. The CDR3 DNA reads as TGTGCCAGCAGCCCCAGGGTCCCCGGGGAGCTGTTTTTT. V gene TRBV14 combines with J gene TRBJ2-2; weak D call: TRBD1 (5 bases). This CDR3 has 13 amino acids. Trimming took 4 bases from V and 6 from J, leaving 9 bases between them. Germline lookup yields CDR1 SGHDN and CDR2 FVKESK.

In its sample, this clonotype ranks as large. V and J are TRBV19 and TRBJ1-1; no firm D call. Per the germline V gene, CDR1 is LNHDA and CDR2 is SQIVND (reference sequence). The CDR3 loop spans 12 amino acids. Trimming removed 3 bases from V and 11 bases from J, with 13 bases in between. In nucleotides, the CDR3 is TGTGCCAGTAGTATTCACCCTACCAGTGCTTTCTTT. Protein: CASSIHPTSAFF.